This T cell receptor (beta chain) is from a study of glioma-infiltrating T cells after dendritic cell vaccination. Whole-study findings and limits: TCR clonality showed no direct relationship with survival.

Time point specified: after dendritic cell vaccination, including at tumor progression/relapse. The assay was immunoSEQ multiplex PCR, and TCRdb's table has in-frame clones only and misses some. This table has fewer than 70,000 clones, over 75% appearing once. Comments on this clone: Its antigen is not identified.

This receptor was obtained from a human donor with glioblastoma. Specimen: blood, collected after dendritic cell vaccination.

The CDR3, as DNA: TGTGCCAGCAGTTTAAGCGGGGGGGCTGGTGAGACCCAGTACTTC. Encoded protein: CASSLSGGAGETQYF. V is TRBV27 and J is TRBJ2-5; 10 nucleotides line up with TRBD2. CDR3 length: 15 residues. J lost 5 bases, V lost 2 bases, and 5 bases had no gene match. Germline CDR1 reads MNHEY; CDR2 reads SMNVEV (reference sequence).